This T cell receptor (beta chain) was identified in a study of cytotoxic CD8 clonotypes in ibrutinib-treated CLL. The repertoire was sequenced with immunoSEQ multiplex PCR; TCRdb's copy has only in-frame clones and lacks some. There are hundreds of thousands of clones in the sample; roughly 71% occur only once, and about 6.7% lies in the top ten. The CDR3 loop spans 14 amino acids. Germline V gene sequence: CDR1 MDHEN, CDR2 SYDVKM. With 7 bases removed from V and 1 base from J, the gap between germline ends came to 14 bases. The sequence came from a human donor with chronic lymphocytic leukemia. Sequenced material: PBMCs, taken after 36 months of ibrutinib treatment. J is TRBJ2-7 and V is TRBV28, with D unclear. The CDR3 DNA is TGTGCCAGCACCGAAAATGACGGGTCCTACGAGCAGTACTTC. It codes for CASTENDGSYEQYF. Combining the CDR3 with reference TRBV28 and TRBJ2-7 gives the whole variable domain DVKVTQSSRYLVKRTGEKVFLECVQDMDHENMFWYRQDPGLGLRLIYFSYDVKMKEKGDIPEGYSVSREKKERFSLILESASTNQTSMYLCASTENDGSYEQYFGPGTRLTVT.